One TCR beta chain is described in this entry. The data derive from a study of blood T cell repertoires in COVID-19. As originally analysed: Amplifying reference gene primers gave estimates of nucleated cell counts. Data came from immunoSEQ multiplex PCR; TCRdb stores just in-frame clones and leaves some out. Clonal size and the V and J genes are those of that table, whereas D and trimming came from the DNA. The top ten hold about 15% of the sample, which has fewer than 300,000 clones, around 81% seen once. CDR1 is GTSNPN, CDR2 SVGIG, per germline (reference sequence). The CDR3 has 12 amino acids. Trimming took 2 bases from V and 2 from J, leaving 7 bases between them.

The origin of this receptor is a person aged 70 to 85 with COVID-19, enrolled during active disease. The gene calls are TRBV30 and TRBJ2-7; D ambiguous. The sample was peripheral blood. CDR3 protein: CAWSLSTYEQYF. In DNA form, the CDR3 reads TGTGCCTGGAGTTTAAGCACCTACGAGCAGTACTTC.